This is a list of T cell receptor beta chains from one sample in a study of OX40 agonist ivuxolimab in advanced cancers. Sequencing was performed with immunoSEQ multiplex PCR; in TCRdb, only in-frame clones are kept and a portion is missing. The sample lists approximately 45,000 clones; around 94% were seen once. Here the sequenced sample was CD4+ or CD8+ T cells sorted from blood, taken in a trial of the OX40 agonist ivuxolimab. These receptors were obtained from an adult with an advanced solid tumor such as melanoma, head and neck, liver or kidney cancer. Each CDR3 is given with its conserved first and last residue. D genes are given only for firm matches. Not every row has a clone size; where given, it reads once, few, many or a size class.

cdr3_aa: CASSYSWLGTEAFF; cdr3_nt: TGTGCCAGCAGTTACTCTTGGCTGGGGACTGAAGCTTTCTTT; v_call: TRBV6-5; j_call: TRBJ1-1; clone_size: .; cdr3_length: 14; d_call: .
cdr3_aa: CASSRRTTILIGPYNEQFF; cdr3_nt: TGTGCCAGCAGCCGCAGGACTACCATTCTGATAGGACCCTACAATGAGCAGTTCTTC; v_call: TRBV7-2; j_call: TRBJ2-1; clone_size: .; cdr3_length: 19; d_call: .
cdr3_aa: CSAGDYTYEQYF; cdr3_nt: TGCAGCGCCGGGGACTACACCTACGAGCAGTACTTC; v_call: TRBV29-1; j_call: TRBJ2-7; clone_size: .; cdr3_length: 12; d_call: TRBD2
cdr3_aa: CASSLSLIGTGGRGEQFF; cdr3_nt: TGTGCCAGCAGCTTATCTTTAATCGGGACAGGGGGAAGGGGTGAGCAGTTCTTC; v_call: TRBV7-8; j_call: TRBJ2-1; clone_size: .; cdr3_length: 18; d_call: TRBD1
cdr3_aa: CASRGNLNTEAFF; cdr3_nt: TGTGCCAGCAGGGGAAATTTGAACACTGAAGCTTTCTTT; v_call: TRBV6-4; j_call: TRBJ1-1; clone_size: .; cdr3_length: 13; d_call: .
cdr3_aa: CASSVGAEAKLFF; cdr3_nt: TGTGCCAGCAGCGTGGGGGCAGAAGCAAAACTGTTTTTT; v_call: TRBV9; j_call: TRBJ1-4; clone_size: .; cdr3_length: 13; d_call: .
cdr3_aa: CASSRLAGVMPDTQYF; cdr3_nt: TGTGCCAGCAGCCGTTTGGCGGGAGTGATGCCAGATACGCAGTATTTT; v_call: TRBV7-9; j_call: TRBJ2-3; clone_size: .; cdr3_length: 16; d_call: TRBD2
cdr3_aa: CAWTTRTGKTKNIQYF; cdr3_nt: TGTGCCTGGACCACGCGGACAGGGAAAACCAAAAACATTCAGTACTTC; v_call: TRBV30; j_call: TRBJ2-4; clone_size: .; cdr3_length: 16; d_call: TRBD1
cdr3_aa: CASSTSGAYEQYF; cdr3_nt: TGTGCCAGTTCGACTAGCGGGGCCTACGAGCAGTACTTC; v_call: TRBV9; j_call: TRBJ2-7; clone_size: .; cdr3_length: 13; d_call: TRBD2
cdr3_aa: CASSVLTSGSYNEQFF; cdr3_nt: TGTGCCAGCAGCGTGCTGACTAGCGGCTCCTACAATGAGCAGTTCTTC; v_call: TRBV5-6; j_call: TRBJ2-1; clone_size: once; cdr3_length: 16; d_call: TRBD2
cdr3_aa: CASSYQPRFSNQPQHF; cdr3_nt: TGTGCCAGCAGTTATCAACCGAGGTTCAGCAATCAGCCCCAGCATTTT; v_call: TRBV6-6; j_call: TRBJ1-5; clone_size: .; cdr3_length: 16; d_call: .
cdr3_aa: CASSYIGGMNTEAFF; cdr3_nt: TGTGCCAGTAGCTATATTGGGGGGATGAACACTGAAGCTTTCTTT; v_call: TRBV19; j_call: TRBJ1-1; clone_size: .; cdr3_length: 15; d_call: .
cdr3_aa: CASSLMVGSSYEQYF; cdr3_nt: TGTGCCAGCAGCTTGATGGTGGGTAGCTCCTACGAGCAGTACTTC; v_call: TRBV5-4; j_call: TRBJ2-7; clone_size: .; cdr3_length: 15; d_call: .
cdr3_aa: CASSATWIPPNNEQFF; cdr3_nt: TGTGCCAGCAGCGCCACTTGGATCCCACCGAACAATGAGCAGTTCTTC; v_call: TRBV5-5; j_call: TRBJ2-1; clone_size: .; cdr3_length: 16; d_call: .
cdr3_aa: CASTQRHRQGWNTEAFF; cdr3_nt: TGTGCCAGCACCCAACGGCACCGACAGGGGTGGAACACTGAAGCTTTCTTT; v_call: TRBV2; j_call: TRBJ1-1; clone_size: .; cdr3_length: 17; d_call: TRBD1
cdr3_aa: CASSRTSVTYEQYF; cdr3_nt: TGTGCCAGCAGTCGGACTAGCGTTACCTACGAGCAGTACTTC; v_call: TRBV27; j_call: TRBJ2-7; clone_size: .; cdr3_length: 14; d_call: TRBD2
cdr3_aa: CASSSNRDYTGELFF; cdr3_nt: TGTGCCAGCAGTAGCAACAGGGATTACACCGGGGAGCTGTTTTTT; v_call: TRBV6-6; j_call: TRBJ2-2; clone_size: .; cdr3_length: 15; d_call: .
cdr3_aa: CASSFYGVRTDTQYF; cdr3_nt: TGTGCCAGCAGTTTTTATGGGGTTCGGACAGATACGCAGTATTTT; v_call: TRBV27; j_call: TRBJ2-3; clone_size: .; cdr3_length: 15; d_call: .
cdr3_aa: CASSPQTGTGAFF; cdr3_nt: TGTGCCAGCAGCCCCCAAACCGGGACAGGCGCTTTCTTT; v_call: TRBV7-9; j_call: TRBJ1-1; clone_size: .; cdr3_length: 13; d_call: TRBD1
cdr3_aa: CAIMGPPAGELFF; cdr3_nt: TGTGCCATCATGGGACCTCCCGCCGGGGAGCTGTTTTTT; v_call: TRBV10-3; j_call: TRBJ2-2; clone_size: once; cdr3_length: 13; d_call: .
cdr3_aa: CASSQEIEQLMNTEAFF; cdr3_nt: TGCGCCAGCAGCCAAGAGATTGAACAGCTGATGAACACTGAAGCTTTCTTT; v_call: TRBV4-3; j_call: TRBJ1-1; clone_size: .; cdr3_length: 17; d_call: .
cdr3_aa: CASSLREGFGDEQYF; cdr3_nt: TGTGCCAGCAGTCTACGGGAGGGGTTTGGGGACGAGCAGTACTTC; v_call: TRBV11-3; j_call: TRBJ2-7; clone_size: .; cdr3_length: 15; d_call: TRBD2
cdr3_aa: CASGPETGPKGTDTQYF; cdr3_nt: TGTGCCAGCGGGCCCGAAACGGGACCCAAAGGCACAGATACGCAGTATTTT; v_call: TRBV27; j_call: TRBJ2-3; clone_size: .; cdr3_length: 17; d_call: .
cdr3_aa: CASSFSVDTQYF; cdr3_nt: TGTGCCAGCAGCTTTAGCGTAGATACGCAGTATTTT; v_call: TRBV7-9; j_call: TRBJ2-3; clone_size: .; cdr3_length: 12; d_call: .
cdr3_aa: CASSIRGEQWNSEAFF; cdr3_nt: TGTGCCAGTAGTATCAGGGGTGAACAGTGGAATTCTGAAGCTTTCTTT; v_call: TRBV19; j_call: TRBJ1-1; clone_size: once; cdr3_length: 16; d_call: .
cdr3_aa: CASSLTPYHEQFF; cdr3_nt: TGTGCCAGCAGCCTCACCCCTTACCATGAGCAGTTCTTC; v_call: TRBV27; j_call: TRBJ2-1; clone_size: .; cdr3_length: 13; d_call: .
cdr3_aa: CASSESVGLAENIQYF; cdr3_nt: TGCGCCAGCAGTGAGTCAGTGGGGCTAGCGGAAAACATTCAGTACTTC; v_call: TRBV10-2; j_call: TRBJ2-4; clone_size: .; cdr3_length: 16; d_call: TRBD2